A single sample gave rise to the 23 T cell receptor beta chains below, sequenced in a study of cytomegalovirus exposure and HLA in healthy donors. 13 Jbeta primers and 60 Vbeta primers were used for the PCR. The assay was immunoSEQ multiplex PCR, and TCRdb's table has in-frame clones only and misses some. The data show tens of thousands of clones, with roughly 78% seen just once and 9.7% held by the top ten. Sequenced material: PBMCs. The origin of the receptors is a man in his forties in good health and CMV-seronegative.

The gene calls are TRBV25-1 and TRBJ1-4; 8 bases are shared with TRBD1. The trim removed 1 base at V and 4 bases at J, leaving 5 bases unmatched. This CDR3 comprises 16 residues. The V gene's germline CDR1 is MGHDK and CDR2 SYGVNS. The CDR3 loop reads CASSESPGQGNEKLFF. Here the CDR3 DNA reads TGTGCCAGCAGTGAATCCCCAGGACAGGGTAATGAAAAACTGTTTTTT.

V usage is TRBV5-1 and J usage is TRBJ2-2; no clear D. The CDR3 length is 14 residues. V was shortened by 4 bases and J by 1 base, with 8 bases between the two germline ends. Germline CDR1 and CDR2: SGHRS and YFSETQ. CDR3 DNA: TGCGCCAGCAGCGTACAATGGAACACCGGGGAGCTGTTTTTT. Amino acids: CASSVQWNTGELFF.

The rearrangement links TRBV18 to TRBJ2-7; 8 nucleotides agree with TRBD1. Germline CDR1 reads KGHSH; CDR2 reads LQKENI. V lost 5 bases, J lost 3 bases, and 6 bases stayed unmatched. This CDR3 region has 14 residues. The DNA of the CDR3 is TGTGCCAGCTCATCGGGGACAGGCAGCTACGAGCAGTACTTC. Translation gives CASSSGTGSYEQYF.

The chain recombines TRBV7-9 with TRBJ2-5, with TRBD2 as a possible D gene (6 bases). The CDR3 spans 15 residues. Germline-derived CDR1 and CDR2 are SEHNR and FQNEAQ (reference sequence). The V gene lost 0 bases and the J gene lost 11 bases, with 19 bases spanning the gap. Here the CDR3 DNA reads TGTGCCAGCAGCTTAGCTCGAGGTGGGCCGGGGGAGCAGTACTTC. Amino acid sequence: CASSLARGGPGEQYF.

The chain is built from TRBV7-2 and TRBJ2-2; D is possibly TRBD2 (6 bases). The V gene lost 0 bases and the J gene lost 2 bases, with 7 bases spanning the gap. Germline-derived CDR1 and CDR2 are SGHTA and FQGNSA. This CDR3 region has 15 residues. The CDR3 sequence: CASSLALANTGELFF. The CDR3 DNA follows: TGTGCCAGCAGCTTAGCACTAGCTAACACCGGGGAGCTGTTTTTT.

The V gene is TRBV5-1, the J gene TRBJ1-2; 10 bases agree with TRBD1. This CDR3 has 16 residues. Germline assignment: CDR1 SGHRS and CDR2 YFSETQ. Germline trimming cut 4 bases from V and 6 bases from J; bases unmatched to any gene: 12. CDR3 loop: CASSPNRQGASNGYTF. Written as DNA, the CDR3 is TGCGCCAGCAGCCCTAATCGACAGGGGGCGTCCAATGGCTACACCTTC. Complete variable domain (other parts from reference TRBV5-1 and TRBJ1-2): KAGVTQTPRYLIKTRGQQVTLSCSPISGHRSVSWYQQTPGQGLQFLFEYFSETQRNKGNFPGRFSGRQFSNSRSEMNVSTLELGDSALYLCASSPNRQGASNGYTFGSGTRLTVV.

The table lists this clone with a few counts. The chain uses TRBV27 and TRBJ1-5; no firm D call. Germline V gene sequence: CDR1 MNHEY, CDR2 SMNVEV (reference sequence). CDR3 length: 13 residues. V was trimmed by 3 bases and J by 2 bases, leaving 5 bases between them. The CDR3 DNA follows: TGTGCCAGCAGTTTCGGGGGCAATCAGCCCCAGCATTTT. This gives the protein CASSFGGNQPQHF.

The chain links TRBV7-2 to TRBJ2-3; tentatively, D is TRBD2 (5 bases). CDR1 is SGHTA, CDR2 FQGNSA, per germline. V dropped 1 base and J dropped 4 bases, with 12 bases sitting between them. The CDR3 loop spans 15 amino acids. This chain's CDR3 is CASSLVARASDTQYF. The CDR3 DNA reads TGTGCCAGCAGCTTAGTAGCGCGAGCATCAGATACGCAGTATTTT. The complete variable domain, with remaining parts taken from reference TRBV7-2 and TRBJ2-3, reads GAGVSQSPSNKVTEKGKDVELRCDPISGHTALYWYRQSLGQGLEFLIYFQGNSAPDKSGLPSDRFSAERTGGSVSTLTIQRTQQEDSAVYLCASSLVARASDTQYFGPGTRLTVL.

V and J are TRBV29-1 and TRBJ2-1; 11 bases align to TRBD2. The CDR3 consists of 18 residues. With 4 bases clipped from V and 0 bases from J, the junction kept 11 bases outside the gene matches. Germline loops: CDR1 SQVTM, CDR2 ANQGSEA. In nucleotides, the CDR3 is TGCAGCGTTGTTGGGGTAGCGGGGGGGCGCAGCTCCTACAATGAGCAGTTCTTC. It yields the protein CSVVGVAGGRSSYNEQFF.

This clone appeared a few times. The chain has TRBV5-1 and TRBJ2-3, with D possibly matching TRBD2 (5 bases). Germline assignment: CDR1 SGHRS and CDR2 YFSETQ. The V end was cut by 0 bases, the J end by 5 bases, with 13 bases between. CDR3 size: 15 residues. The CDR3 reads CASSLDQARGDTQYF. In DNA form, the CDR3 reads TGCGCCAGCAGCTTGGACCAGGCTCGGGGAGATACGCAGTATTTT.

The genes are TRBV28 and TRBJ2-4; D ambiguous. The germline V gene encodes CDR1 MDHEN and CDR2 SYDVKM. The CDR3 loop spans 13 amino acids. V lost 5 bases and J 3 bases, leaving 8 bases between the germline ends. In DNA form, the CDR3 reads TGTGCCAGCAGTCTCACAGTCAAAAACATTCAGTACTTC. Protein sequence: CASSLTVKNIQYF.

J is TRBJ1-1 and V is TRBV27; D gene ambiguous. The V gene's germline CDR1 is MNHEY and CDR2 SMNVEV (reference sequence). The V end lost 6 bases, the J end lost 0 bases, and 11 bases lay between the germline ends. The CDR3 consists of 14 residues. CDR3 amino acids: CASSQGLLNTEAFF. The CDR3, as DNA: TGTGCCAGCAGCCAAGGACTCTTGAACACTGAAGCTTTCTTT.

About this clone itself: One junction end does not reproduce the germline sequence, and a read error may be involved. J is TRBJ1-1 and V is TRBV7-9; the match to TRBD1 covers 9 bases. This CDR3 is 14 amino acids long. Germline assignment: CDR1 SEHNR and CDR2 FQNEAQ (reference sequence). CDR3 bases: TGTTCCAGCAGCTGGGGACAGGGGAACACTGAAGCTTTCTTT. Residues: CSSSWGQGNTEAFF.

The CDR3 DNA sequence: TGTGCCAGTAGTTCACAGGGGGCGCTTCAGCCCCAGCATTTT. Translating gives CASSSQGALQPQHF. The rearrangement uses TRBV19 and TRBJ1-5, with 9 bases matching TRBD1. This CDR3 is built from 14 residues. Unmatched junction bases numbered 5, after V lost 5 bases and J lost 6 bases. Germline CDR1 and CDR2: LNHDA and SQIVND (reference sequence).

The J gene is TRBJ1-5, the V gene TRBV29-1; D is possibly TRBD1 (6 bases). Trimming took off 4 bases at V and 4 bases at J, with 8 bases between the two ends. The CDR3 has 12 residues. Germline CDR1 reads SQVTM; CDR2 reads ANQGSEA. DNA for the CDR3: TGCAGCGTTGTTCAGGGGAATCAGCCCCAGCATTTT. It encodes CSVVQGNQPQHF.

The gene calls are TRBV7-2 and TRBJ2-1; the D gene is possibly TRBD2 (5 bases). The germline V gene has CDR1 SGHTA and CDR2 FQGNSA. The CDR3 is 13 residues long. The V end was cut by 1 base, the J end by 12 bases, with 13 bases between. For the CDR3, the DNA is TGTGCCAGCAGCTTAGAGGACTCCCCGGGGCAGTTCTTC. Encoded protein: CASSLEDSPGQFF.

V is TRBV6-5 and J is TRBJ1-2, with 8 bases lining up with TRBD1. Germline V lookup: CDR1 MNHEY, CDR2 SVGAGI. With 1 base clipped from V and 4 bases from J, the junction kept 2 bases outside the gene matches. This CDR3 spans 14 amino acids. The CDR3 sequence is CASSYWDRPYGYTF. CDR3 DNA: TGTGCCAGCAGTTACTGGGACAGGCCCTATGGCTACACCTTC.

With respect to this clone: Additional DNA sequences in this sample encode the identical CDR3. CDR3 in DNA: TGTGCCAGCAGTCTAGCGGGGGGGAGCACAGATACGCAGTATTTT. Translating it yields CASSLAGGSTDTQYF. The chain combines TRBV2 with TRBJ2-3; 12 bases map to TRBD2. Trimming at V came to 5 bases and at J to 0 bases, leaving 0 bases not matched to a gene. This CDR3 has 15 amino acids. The germline CDR1 and CDR2 sequences are SNHLY and FYNNEI.

This clone turned up a few times. The chain recombines TRBV15 with TRBJ2-5; D possibly corresponds to TRBD2 (5 bases). CDR3 length equals 15 residues. Looked up from germline, CDR1 is LNHNV and CDR2 is YYDKDF (reference sequence). Deletions cut 4 bases from V and 2 bases from J, with 14 bases between. The CDR3 DNA reads TGTGCCACCAGCACCCTGACTACAGAGCAAGAGACCCAGTACTTC. Translation gives CATSTLTTEQETQYF. Together with reference TRBV15 and TRBJ2-5, the CDR3 gives the full variable domain: DAMVIQNPRYQVTQFGKPVTLSCSQTLNHNVMYWYQQKSSQAPKLLFHYYDKDFNNEADTPDNFQSRRPNTSFCFLDIRSPGLGDTAMYLCATSTLTTEQETQYFGPGTRLLVL.

The J gene is TRBJ1-1, the V gene TRBV7-9; the D gene is possibly TRBD1 (5 bases). V lost 5 bases to trimming and J lost 2 bases, with 12 bases between them. The CDR3 length is 14 residues. Germline lookup yields CDR1 SEHNR and CDR2 FQNEAQ (reference sequence). In DNA form, the CDR3 reads TGTGCCAGCAGCCTGACAGTACCCAACACTGAAGCTTTCTTT. The encoded protein is CASSLTVPNTEAFF.

V and J are TRBV18 and TRBJ2-5; D perhaps matches TRBD2 (6 bases). Germline V gene lookup returns CDR1 KGHSH and CDR2 LQKENI. This CDR3 contains 13 residues. Between the trimmed V and J ends, which lost 6 bases and 3 bases, there was a span of 11 bases. The CDR3 loop is CASSGLGKETQYF. CDR3 bases: TGTGCCAGCTCGGGACTGGGAAAAGAGACCCAGTACTTC.

J is TRBJ2-7 and V is TRBV7-6; the D is unclear. Trimming took off 8 bases at V and 0 bases at J, with 8 bases between the two ends. This CDR3 contains 12 residues. Germline lookup yields CDR1 SGHVS and CDR2 FNYEAQ. CDR3 residues: CASGSVSYEQYF. CDR3 sequence (DNA): TGTGCCAGCGGCTCGGTCTCCTACGAGCAGTACTTC.

This sequence joins TRBV19 and TRBJ1-1, with 9 bases lining up with TRBD1. With 9 bases clipped from V and 7 bases from J, the junction kept 9 bases outside the gene matches. Germline lookup yields CDR1 LNHDA and CDR2 SQIVND (reference sequence). This CDR3 is built from 13 residues. The chain's CDR3 is CASRDRERNEAFF. In nucleotides, the CDR3 is TGTGCCAGCCGGGACAGGGAGAGAAATGAAGCTTTCTTT.